Below are 18 T cell receptor beta chains sequenced from a single sample in a study of shared clonotypes between healthy human individuals. Clones were sequenced by immunoSEQ multiplex PCR, and TCRdb holds only the in-frame ones, with some missing. The sample has around 1.5 million clones; approximately 98% are singletons. Sequenced input: naive CD4+ T cells sorted from blood. Subset reported: CD45RA+ positively selected. The receptors here all came from a man aged 25 to 40 in good health.

The chain couples TRBV5-1 to TRBJ1-4; D gene unclear. Germline V lookup: CDR1 SGHRS, CDR2 YFSETQ. V lost 0 bases to trimming and J lost 6 bases, with 9 bases between them. This CDR3 has 14 amino acids. CDR3 DNA: TGCGCCAGCAGCTTGGGCGGAAGTGATGAAAAACTGTTTTTT. Translation gives CASSLGGSDEKLFF.

This clone showed up just once. The rearrangement joins TRBV29-1 to TRBJ1-3, with no clear D. Germline CDR1 and CDR2: SQVTM and ANQGSEA. V lost 6 bases and J 3 bases, leaving 6 bases between the germline ends. The CDR3 runs 11 residues. CDR3 bases: TGCAGCGTGGGTGTTGGAAACACCATATATTTT. It yields the protein CSVGVGNTIYF.

The chain is built from TRBV2 and TRBJ2-3; 9 bases are shared with TRBD1. Germline V gene lookup returns CDR1 SNHLY and CDR2 FYNNEI. V dropped 6 bases and J dropped 3; count of bases not matched to a gene: 7. CDR3 length equals 15 residues. CDR3 bases: TGTGCCAGCAGCGGACAGGGGCGGGAGACAGATACGCAGTATTTT. It is translated as CASSGQGRETDTQYF.

The V call is TRBV2, the J call TRBJ1-1; D is undetermined. This CDR3 contains 14 residues. The germline V gene has CDR1 SNHLY and CDR2 FYNNEI. The V end lost 9 bases, the J end lost 4 bases, and 18 bases lay between the germline ends. The CDR3 coding sequence is TGTGCCAGTTCCCTCGGTTGGGGTGGCACTGAAGCTTTCTTT. Amino acids: CASSLGWGGTEAFF.

As for this clone: This specimen includes other DNA sequences encoding the same CDR3. The rearrangement links TRBV5-1 to TRBJ2-5; D possibly corresponds to TRBD1 (6 bases). The CDR3 consists of 14 residues. In germline, CDR1 is SGHRS, CDR2 YFSETQ. The germline V and J ends were trimmed by 4 bases and 2 bases, with 12 bases remaining between them. CDR3 coding DNA: TGCGCCAGCAGCCCACAGGGTACGCAAGAGACCCAGTACTTC. It codes for CASSPQGTQETQYF. Drawing the rest from reference TRBV5-1 and TRBJ2-5, the complete variable domain is KAGVTQTPRYLIKTRGQQVTLSCSPISGHRSVSWYQQTPGQGLQFLFEYFSETQRNKGNFPGRFSGRQFSNSRSEMNVSTLELGDSALYLCASSPQGTQETQYFGPGTRLLVL.

The V and J genes are TRBV5-5 and TRBJ2-2; D is uncertain. Trimming took 0 bases from V and 10 from J, leaving 7 bases between them. Germline V lookup: CDR1 SGHKS, CDR2 YYEKEE (reference sequence). The CDR3 length is 12 residues. CDR3 protein: CASSLGIVELFF. CDR3 DNA: TGTGCCAGCAGCTTGGGAATCGTGGAGCTGTTTTTT.

V and J are TRBV28 and TRBJ2-3, with 8 bases matching TRBD2. CDR1 is MDHEN and CDR2 is SYDVKM in the germline V gene. The V segment lost 8 bases and the J segment 5 bases; nucleotides outside the gene matches: 21. The CDR3 has 18 residues. CDR3 DNA sequence: TGTGCCAGCGTACTAGGGACCTCGGGAGGGAGGGCCAGAGATACGCAGTATTTT. This sequence encodes CASVLGTSGGRARDTQYF.

This chain joins TRBV15 and TRBJ2-7; D is ambiguous. V was clipped by 1 base and J by 2 bases, with 12 bases between them. The CDR3 is 15 amino acids. CDR1 and CDR2 from the germline V gene are LNHNV and YYDKDF (reference sequence). The CDR3 bases are TGTGCCACCAGCAGAGGAGGAACCCCCACCTACGAGCAGTACTTC. Protein product: CATSRGGTPTYEQYF.

This chain links TRBV4-3 with TRBJ2-7; 8 bases agree with TRBD2. This CDR3 has 16 amino acids. Germline loops: CDR1 LGHNA, CDR2 YSLEER. V was clipped by 2 bases and J by 3 bases; unmatched bases: 9. The CDR3 region is CASSQRGDRGGYEQYF. DNA of the CDR3: TGCGCCAGCAGCCAAAGAGGGGACCGGGGGGGCTACGAGCAGTACTTC.

As regards this clone: The sample holds other DNA sequences that translate to the same CDR3. The CDR3 region has the DNA TGCAGTGCCCCGGGCAGGACTGAAGCTTTCTTT. It translates to CSAPGRTEAFF. The chain carries TRBV20-1 and TRBJ1-1; D not resolved. Germline V lookup: CDR1 DFQATT, CDR2 SNEGSKA (reference sequence). The CDR3 covers 11 residues. V lost 6 bases and J 5 bases, leaving 10 bases between the germline ends.

The genes are TRBV5-4 and TRBJ1-1; D unclear. CDR3 length: 15 residues. Looked up from germline, CDR1 is SGHNT and CDR2 is YYREEE (reference sequence). V lost 3 bases and J 1 base, leaving 13 bases between the germline ends. CDR3 region: CASSSLTGANTEAFF. DNA for the CDR3: TGTGCCAGCAGCTCCCTTACGGGCGCGAACACTGAAGCTTTCTTT.

This chain connects TRBV7-2 to TRBJ2-3, with TRBD2 identical over 8 bases. V trimming: 4 bases; J trimming: 0 bases; junction bases outside the gene matches: 3. The germline CDR1 and CDR2 sequences are SGHTA and FQGNSA. This CDR3 has 15 amino acids. CDR3 residues: CASSWQRGSTDTQYF. CDR3 DNA sequence: TGTGCCAGCAGCTGGCAGCGGGGGAGCACAGATACGCAGTATTTT.

For the CDR3, the DNA is TGTGCCAGCAGGCGTATTGGTCCCTACGAGCAGTACTTC. The encoded protein is CASRRIGPYEQYF. The J gene is TRBJ2-7, the V gene TRBV6-1, with unresolved D. The ends were cut back, 6 bases at V and 2 bases at J, with 11 bases in the middle. CDR1 and CDR2 from the germline V gene are MNHNS and SASEGT. The CDR3 loop spans 13 amino acids.

This chain uses TRBV4-1 with TRBJ1-2, with 7 bases identical to TRBD1. Trimming at V came to 2 bases and at J to 3 bases, leaving 6 bases not matched to a gene. This CDR3 has 15 residues. Germline V lookup: CDR1 MGHRA, CDR2 YSYEKL. The CDR3 DNA reads as TGCGCCAGCAGCCAAACAAGAGGACAGGACTATGGCTACACCTTC. As protein: CASSQTRGQDYGYTF.

The sample holds one count of this clone. This chain uses TRBV7-8 with TRBJ2-7, with TRBD2 as a possible D gene (6 bases). The germline gives CDR1 SGHVS, CDR2 FQNEAQ. V gave up 1 base and J gave up 6 bases, with 16 bases separating them. The CDR3 spans 15 residues. Here the CDR3 DNA reads TGTGCCAGCAGCTTAGGAGCGGGTGAAGGGGCCGAGCAGTACTTC. Protein sequence: CASSLGAGEGAEQYF.

This clone was found once. This rearrangement joins TRBV19 to TRBJ1-3, with D perhaps TRBD1 (6 bases). This CDR3 spans 17 amino acids. V gave up 4 bases and J gave up 3 bases, with 19 bases separating them. Per the germline V gene, CDR1 is LNHDA and CDR2 is SQIVND (reference sequence). CDR3 coding DNA: TGTGCCAGTAGTACAGGTGCCGGGGGCCGTATTGGAAACACCATATATTTT. This encodes CASSTGAGGRIGNTIYF.

Concerning this clone itself: Distinct nucleotide sequences in the sample also encode this CDR3. This rearrangement joins TRBV29-1 to TRBJ2-3, with TRBD1 as a possible D gene (5 bases). This CDR3 region has 12 residues. From germline, CDR1 is SQVTM and CDR2 ANQGSEA. With 6 bases removed from V and 1 base from J, the gap between germline ends came to 8 bases. This CDR3 is CSVDSGTDTQYF. CDR3 coding DNA: TGCAGCGTAGACAGTGGCACAGATACGCAGTATTTT.

The chain links TRBV28 to TRBJ2-1; D tentatively reads TRBD1 or TRBD2 (5 bases each). The germline V gene has CDR1 MDHEN and CDR2 SYDVKM. CDR3 length equals 16 residues. V was pared by 5 bases and J by 8 bases, with 22 bases between. In DNA, the CDR3 is TGTGCCAGCAGTGCCGCTTGGGACGACCCACGGTATGAGCAGTTCTTC. Its translation: CASSAAWDDPRYEQFF.